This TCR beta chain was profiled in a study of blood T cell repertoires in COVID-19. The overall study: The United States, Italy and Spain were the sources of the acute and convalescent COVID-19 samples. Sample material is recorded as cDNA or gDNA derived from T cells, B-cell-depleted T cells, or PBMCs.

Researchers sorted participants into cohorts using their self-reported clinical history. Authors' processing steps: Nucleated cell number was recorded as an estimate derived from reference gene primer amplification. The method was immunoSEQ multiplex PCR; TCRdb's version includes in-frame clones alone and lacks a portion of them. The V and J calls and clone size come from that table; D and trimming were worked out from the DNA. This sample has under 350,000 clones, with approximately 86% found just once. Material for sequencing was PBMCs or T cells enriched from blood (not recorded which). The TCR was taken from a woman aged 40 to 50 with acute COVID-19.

This CDR3 is CASSSGGSETQYF. DNA for the CDR3: TGTGCCAGCAGTTCGGGGGGCTCGGAGACCCAGTACTTC. The V call is TRBV7-3, the J call TRBJ2-5, with a tentative D call TRBD2 (7 bases). CDR3 size: 13 residues. V gave up 6 bases and J gave up 5 bases, with 13 bases separating them. In germline, CDR1 is SGHTA, CDR2 FQGTGA. The entire variable domain, with the rest obtained from reference TRBV7-3 and TRBJ2-5, is as follows: GAGVSQTPSNKVTEKGKYVELRCDPISGHTALYWYRQSLGQGPEFLIYFQGTGAADDSGLPNDRFFAVRPEGSVSTLKIQRTERGDSAVYLCASSSGGSETQYFGPGTRLLVL.